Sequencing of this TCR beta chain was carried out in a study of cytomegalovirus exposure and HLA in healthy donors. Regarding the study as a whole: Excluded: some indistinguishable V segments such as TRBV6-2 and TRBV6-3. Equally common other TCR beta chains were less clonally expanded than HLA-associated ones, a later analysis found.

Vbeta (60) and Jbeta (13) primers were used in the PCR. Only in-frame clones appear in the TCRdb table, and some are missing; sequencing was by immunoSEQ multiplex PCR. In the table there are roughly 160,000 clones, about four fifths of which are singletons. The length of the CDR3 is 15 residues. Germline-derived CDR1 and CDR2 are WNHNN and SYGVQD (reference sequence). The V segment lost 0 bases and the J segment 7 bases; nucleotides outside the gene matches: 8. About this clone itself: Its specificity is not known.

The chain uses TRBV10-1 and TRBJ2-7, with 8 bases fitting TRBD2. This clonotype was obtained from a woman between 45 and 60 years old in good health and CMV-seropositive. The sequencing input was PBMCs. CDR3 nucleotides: TGCGCCAGCAGTGAGTCGCGGGGGGAATTGTATGAGCAGTACTTC. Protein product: CASSESRGELYEQYF.